The 16 T cell receptor beta chains in this list originate from one sample, sequenced in a study of T cell repertoires in cytomegalovirus infection (dated 2019 in TCRdb). The listed sequencing device is Illumina HiSeq 1500. TCRdb reworked the public reads: Q25 trimming with fastp, MiXCR clone assembly, productive beta chains retained. Each CDR3 protein gets just one entry, which takes the most common genes and DNA from the rows behind it. The table for this sample lists approximately 730,000 distinct CDR3 sequences; 25% to 30% of them were counted only once. The ten largest clones take up approximately 14% of the sample. What these receptors recognize is not known. The label giving this sample's treatment or condition can be read as: in vitro stimulation with specific CMV peptide epitopes to enrich CMV-specific T cells. The starting material was cultured CD8+ T cells from PBMCs, obtained from culture after CMV antigen stimulation. These receptors came from a human donor in good health (CMV status not recorded). Some clones in this sample may be carry-over from other donors' samples.

This clonotype came up many times. The rearrangement uses TRBV5-6 and TRBJ2-3, with 11 positions matching TRBD2. The J segment lost 14 bases and the V segment lost 0 bases, leaving 8 bases of the junction unmatched. CDR1 is SGHDT, CDR2 YYEEEE, per germline. This CDR3 is built from 14 residues. The CDR3 sequence: CASSLGTSGFFSYF. The DNA for the CDR3 is TGTGCCAGCAGCTTGGGGACTAGCGGGTTTTTTTCGTATTTT.

The chain recombines TRBV6-1 with TRBJ2-7; the D call may be TRBD1 or TRBD2 (7 bases each). V was clipped by 4 bases and J by 6 bases, with 16 bases between them. Per the germline V gene, CDR1 is MNHNS and CDR2 is SASEGT. The CDR3 runs 14 residues. Here the CDR3 DNA reads TGTGCCAGCAGTGGGGAGGGGGCCCATCCCGAGCAGTACGTC. Protein: CASSGEGAHPEQYV.

The count of this clonotype is one. No conserved phenylalanine or tryptophan is present at the end of the CDR3, so a read error is the likely explanation. The V and J genes are TRBV4-1 and TRBJ1-1, with D possibly being TRBD1 (6 bases). Trimming left V 4 bases short and J 0 bases short, with 9 bases between. This CDR3 has 14 amino acids. Germline V lookup: CDR1 MGHRA, CDR2 YSYEKL. This CDR3 is CASSPGHVNTEAFL. CDR3 nucleotides: TGCGCCAGCAGCCCGGGACACGTGAACACTGAAGCTTTCCTT.

The sample holds a few counts of this clonotype. The genes are TRBV15 and TRBJ1-1, with 10 positions matching TRBD1. With V trimmed by 2 bases and J by 8 bases, 8 bases remained unmatched. This CDR3 has 15 residues. Germline V gene data show CDR1 as LNHNV and CDR2 as YYDKDF (reference sequence). Written as DNA, the CDR3 is TGTGCCACCAGCAGATCGGACAGGGGGAAAGGGGAAGCTTTCTTT. This encodes CATSRSDRGKGEAFF.

This clonotype was seen ten or more times. V is TRBV28 and J is TRBJ2-3, with 11 bases that match TRBD2. The CDR3 contains 20 residues. V lost 3 bases, J lost 3 bases, and 17 bases stayed unmatched. Per germline, CDR1 MDHEN and CDR2 SYDVKM. The CDR3 loop reads CASSLPNWSASGGRTDTQYF. CDR3 nucleotide sequence: TGTGCCAGCAGTTTGCCTAATTGGTCAGCTAGCGGGGGGAGAACAGATACGCAGTATTTT.

The sample holds a few counts of this clonotype. The chain carries TRBV6-1 and TRBJ1-3; D is undetermined. Trimming took off 1 base at V and 8 bases at J, with 21 bases between the two ends. The CDR3 is 17 amino acids. Looked up from germline, CDR1 is MNHNS and CDR2 is SASEGT. CDR3 protein: CASSEGSAVTRFDTIYF. For the CDR3, the DNA is TGTGCCAGCAGTGAAGGTTCGGCAGTAACTCGTTTTGACACCATATATTTT.

The CDR3 nucleotides read TGTGCCAGCAGCTTAGATCGGGACAGCTCACGGGAGACCCAGTACTTC. Translated: CASSLDRDSSRETQYF. The chain is built from TRBV11-3 and TRBJ2-5, with 7 bases that match TRBD1. Germline values: CDR1 SGHNT, CDR2 YENEEA. V shed 0 bases and J 5 bases; nucleotides not matched to a gene: 9. CDR3 length: 16 amino acids.

The gene calls are TRBV7-9 and TRBJ2-7, with D perhaps TRBD2 (6 bases). Germline values: CDR1 SEHNR, CDR2 FQNEAQ (reference sequence). The CDR3 loop spans 12 amino acids. V was clipped by 4 bases and J by 5 bases, with 9 bases between them. In DNA form, the CDR3 reads TGTGCCAGCAGCTACCCGGGGGACGAGCAGTACTTC. Amino acids: CASSYPGDEQYF.

The rearrangement joins TRBV7-2 to TRBJ2-4; D might be TRBD1 or TRBD2, each matching 5 bases. The ends were cut back, 3 bases at V and 0 bases at J, with 18 bases in the middle. The CDR3 extends over 18 amino acids. Germline lookup yields CDR1 SGHTA and CDR2 FQGNSA. Here the CDR3 reads CASSLGQRDYIAKNIQYF. Here the CDR3 DNA reads TGTGCCAGCAGCTTGGGGCAGAGGGATTATATAGCCAAAAACATTCAGTACTTC.

There are a few counts of this clonotype. The CDR3 here is CSVPSTGTGIPYNEQFF. CDR3 DNA: TGCAGCGTTCCCTCAACCGGGACAGGAATTCCCTACAATGAGCAGTTCTTC. The chain uses TRBV29-1 and TRBJ2-1; 8 bases match TRBD1. J lost 2 bases, V lost 5 bases, and 14 bases had no gene match. This CDR3 spans 17 amino acids. Per the germline V gene, CDR1 is SQVTM and CDR2 is ANQGSEA.

The chain's CDR3 is CASSLGGGQLNTEAFF. DNA of the CDR3: TGTGCCAGCAGCTTAGGGGGGGGACAACTGAACACTGAAGCTTTCTTT. The rearrangement uses TRBV11-2 and TRBJ1-1, with D tentatively TRBD1 (6 bases). Germline lookup yields CDR1 SGHAT and CDR2 FQNNGV. Trimming cost V 1 base and J 0 bases, with 12 bases left between them. The CDR3 has 16 residues.

At least ten counts were recorded for this clonotype. The genes are TRBV7-8 and TRBJ2-7; D is unresolved. Trimming took off 0 bases at V and 0 bases at J, with 6 bases between the two ends. The length of the CDR3 is 14 residues. Germline-derived CDR1 and CDR2 are SGHVS and FQNEAQ. The CDR3: CASSLAARSYEQYF. The CDR3 DNA reads TGTGCCAGCAGCTTAGCTGCCCGCTCCTACGAGCAGTACTTC.

The chain carries TRBV12-3 or TRBV12-4 and TRBJ1-3; no reliable D call. Trimming pared 6 bases from V and 0 bases from J, leaving 9 bases between. The CDR3 sequence is 14 residues long. The CDR3 spells CASSSPHSGNTIYF. For the CDR3, the DNA is TGTGCCAGCAGCAGTCCTCACTCTGGAAACACCATATATTTT.

The chain joins TRBV5-4 to TRBJ1-1, with 7 bases identical to TRBD1. The trim removed 4 bases at V and 1 base at J, leaving 10 bases unmatched. Looked up from germline, CDR1 is SGHNT and CDR2 is YYREEE (reference sequence). The CDR3 extends over 16 amino acids. CDR3 sequence reads: CASSPKQGTSNTEAFF. Written as DNA, the CDR3 is TGTGCCAGCAGCCCTAAACAGGGGACCTCGAACACTGAAGCTTTCTTT.

The CDR3 nucleotides are TGTGCCAGCAGCTTCTCGGACTTCTATGGCTACACCTTC. The encoded protein is CASSFSDFYGYTF. The chain uses TRBV7-6 and TRBJ1-2; D call uncertain. The CDR3 has 13 residues. Germline CDR1 is SGHVS and CDR2 is FNYEAQ. V lost 3 bases to trimming and J lost 4 bases, with 9 bases between them.

Many counts were recorded for this clonotype. The rearrangement joins TRBV4-1 to TRBJ1-1; perhaps TRBD1 as D (5 bases). This CDR3 region has 18 residues. Trimming removed 4 bases at V and 3 bases at J, with 24 bases between. Germline loops: CDR1 MGHRA, CDR2 YSYEKL. In nucleotides, the CDR3 is TGCGCCAGCAGCCCTTCTAAGACAAATACAGGCGACTACACTGAAGCTTTCTTT. As protein: CASSPSKTNTGDYTEAFF.